The clone carrying this T cell receptor beta chain was observed a handful of times. What it binds is not known. Germline lookup yields CDR1 SQVTM and CDR2 ANQGSEA. CDR3 length: 12 residues. The data derive from a study of post-analysis software for immune sequencing data. The wider study: Secondary progressive, relapsing-remitting and progressive-relapsing multiple sclerosis were among the included disease courses. Study findings and constraints: Controls had significantly higher normalized Chao1 diversity than multiple sclerosis patients. Elevated frequency relative to controls characterized about 5 TRBV segments in patients, TRBV5-6, TRBV5-1 and TRBV20-1 among them. F-measure co-clustering was strong for batch-matched samples.

Unique molecular identifiers were built into the TCR beta cDNA libraries. One entry per CDR3 protein results from TCRdb running MiXCR on the PCR reads. This sample has approximately 250,000 distinct CDR3 sequences, with 35% to 40% found just once. The chain joins TRBV29-1 to TRBJ2-7, with 9 bases fitting TRBD1. The J call is doubtful: the DNA matches TRBJ2-5 better. This clonotype was obtained from a girl aged 10 to 17 with multiple sclerosis. Material: blood. The CDR3 protein is CSVATGGETQYF. CDR3 coding DNA: TGCAGCGTTGCGACAGGGGGTGAGACCCAGTACTTC.